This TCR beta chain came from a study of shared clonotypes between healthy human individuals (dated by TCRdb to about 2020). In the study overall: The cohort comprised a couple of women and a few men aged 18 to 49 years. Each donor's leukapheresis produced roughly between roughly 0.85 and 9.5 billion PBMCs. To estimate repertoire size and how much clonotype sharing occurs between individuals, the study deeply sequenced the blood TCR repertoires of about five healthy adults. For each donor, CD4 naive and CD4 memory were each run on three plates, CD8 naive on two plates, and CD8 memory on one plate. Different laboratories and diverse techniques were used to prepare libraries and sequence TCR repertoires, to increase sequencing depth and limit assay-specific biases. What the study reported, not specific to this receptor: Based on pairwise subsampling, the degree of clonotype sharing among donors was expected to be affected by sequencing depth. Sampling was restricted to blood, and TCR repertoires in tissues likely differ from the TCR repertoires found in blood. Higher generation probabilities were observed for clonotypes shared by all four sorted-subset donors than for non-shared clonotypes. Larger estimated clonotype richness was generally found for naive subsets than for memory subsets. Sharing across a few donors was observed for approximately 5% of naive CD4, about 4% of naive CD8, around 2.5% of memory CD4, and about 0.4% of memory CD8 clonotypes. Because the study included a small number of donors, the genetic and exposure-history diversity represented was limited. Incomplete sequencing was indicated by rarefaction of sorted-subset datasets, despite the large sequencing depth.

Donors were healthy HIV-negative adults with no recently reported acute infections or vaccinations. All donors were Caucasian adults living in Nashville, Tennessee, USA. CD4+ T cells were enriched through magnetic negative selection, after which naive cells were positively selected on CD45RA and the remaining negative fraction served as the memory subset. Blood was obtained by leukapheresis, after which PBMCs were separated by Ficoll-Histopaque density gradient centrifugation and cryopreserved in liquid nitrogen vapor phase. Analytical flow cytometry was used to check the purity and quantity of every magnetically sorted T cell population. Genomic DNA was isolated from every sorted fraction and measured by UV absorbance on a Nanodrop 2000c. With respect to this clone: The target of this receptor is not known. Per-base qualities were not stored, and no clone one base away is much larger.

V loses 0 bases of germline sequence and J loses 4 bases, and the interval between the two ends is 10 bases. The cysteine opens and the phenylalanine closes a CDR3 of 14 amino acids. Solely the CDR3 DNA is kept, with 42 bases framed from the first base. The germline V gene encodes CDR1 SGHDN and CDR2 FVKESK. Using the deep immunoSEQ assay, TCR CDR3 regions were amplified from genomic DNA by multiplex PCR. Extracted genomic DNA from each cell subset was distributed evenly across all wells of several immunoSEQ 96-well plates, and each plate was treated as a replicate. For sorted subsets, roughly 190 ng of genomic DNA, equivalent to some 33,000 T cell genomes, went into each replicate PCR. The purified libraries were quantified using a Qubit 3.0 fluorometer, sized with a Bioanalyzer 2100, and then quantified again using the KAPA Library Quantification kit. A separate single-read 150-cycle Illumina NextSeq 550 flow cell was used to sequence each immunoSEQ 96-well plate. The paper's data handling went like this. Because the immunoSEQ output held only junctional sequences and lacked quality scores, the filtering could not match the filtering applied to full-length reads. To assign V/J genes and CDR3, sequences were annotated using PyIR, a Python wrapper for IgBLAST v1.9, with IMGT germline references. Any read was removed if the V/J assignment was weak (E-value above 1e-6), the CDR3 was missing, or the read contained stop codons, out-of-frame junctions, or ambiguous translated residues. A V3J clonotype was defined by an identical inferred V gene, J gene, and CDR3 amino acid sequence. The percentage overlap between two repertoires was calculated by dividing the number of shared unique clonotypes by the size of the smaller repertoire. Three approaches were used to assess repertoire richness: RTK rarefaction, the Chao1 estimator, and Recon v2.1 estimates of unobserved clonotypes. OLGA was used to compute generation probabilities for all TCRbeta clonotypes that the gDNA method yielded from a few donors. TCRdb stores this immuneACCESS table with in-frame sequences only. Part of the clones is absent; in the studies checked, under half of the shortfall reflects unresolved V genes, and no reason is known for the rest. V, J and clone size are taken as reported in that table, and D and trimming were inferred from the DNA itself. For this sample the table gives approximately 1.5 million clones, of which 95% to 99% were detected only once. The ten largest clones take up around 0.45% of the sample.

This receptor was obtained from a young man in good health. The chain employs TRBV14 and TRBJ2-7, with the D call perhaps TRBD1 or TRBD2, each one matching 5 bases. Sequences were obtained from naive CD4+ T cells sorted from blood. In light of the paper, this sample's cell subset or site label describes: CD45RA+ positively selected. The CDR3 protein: CASSQDMGPYEQYF. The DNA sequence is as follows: TGTGCCAGCAGCCAAGATATGGGACCGTACGAGCAGTACTTC. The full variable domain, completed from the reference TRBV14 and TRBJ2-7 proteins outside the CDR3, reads EAGVTQFPSHSVIEKGQTVTLRCDPISGHDNLYWYRRVMGKEIKFLLHFVKESKQDESGMPNNRFLAERTGGTYSTLKVQPAELEDSGVYFCASSQDMGPYEQYFGPGTRLTVT.